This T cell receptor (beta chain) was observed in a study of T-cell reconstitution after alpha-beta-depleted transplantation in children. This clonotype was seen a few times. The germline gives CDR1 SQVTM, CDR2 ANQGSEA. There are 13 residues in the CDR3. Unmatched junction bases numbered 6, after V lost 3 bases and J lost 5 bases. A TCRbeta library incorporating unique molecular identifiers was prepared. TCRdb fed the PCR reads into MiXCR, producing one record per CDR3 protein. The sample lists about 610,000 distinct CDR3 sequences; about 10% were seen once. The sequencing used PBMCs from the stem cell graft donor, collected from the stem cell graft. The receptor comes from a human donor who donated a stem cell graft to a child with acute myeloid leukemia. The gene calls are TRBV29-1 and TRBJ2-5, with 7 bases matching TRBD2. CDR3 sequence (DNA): TGCAGCGTTGAGACGGGAGGATTCGAGACCCAGTACTTC. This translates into CSVETGGFETQYF.